This TCR beta chain originates from a study of T-cell reconstitution after alpha-beta-depleted transplantation in children. Preparation of the TCRbeta library used unique molecular identifiers. TCRdb analysed the PCR reads with MiXCR anew, one entry per CDR3 protein. The table lists 90,000 to 100,000 distinct CDR3 sequences, 23% of them singletons. V gave up 6 bases and J gave up 8 bases, with 17 bases separating them. The CDR3 is 14 residues long. CDR1 is SGHTA and CDR2 is FQGNSA in the germline V gene. This clonotype turned up a few times. This rearrangement joins TRBV7-2 to TRBJ2-1; D gene ambiguous. The TCR originated in a boy aged 2 to 10 with acute lymphoblastic leukemia, due to receive a stem cell transplant. The source was PBMCs, collected before TCRalphabeta/CD19-depleted stem cell transplant. The chain's CDR3 is CASSHSWVGDEQFF. CDR3 coding DNA: TGTGCCAGCAGTCACTCTTGGGTTGGCGATGAGCAGTTCTTC.